The sequence of this T cell receptor beta chain was determined in a study of T-cell reconstitution after alpha-beta-depleted transplantation in children. The CDR3 totals 15 residues. V dropped 7 bases and J dropped 1 base, with 17 bases sitting between them. Unique molecular identifiers were used in preparing the TCRbeta library. A single record per CDR3 protein comes from TCRdb applying MiXCR to the PCR reads. The data hold roughly 610,000 distinct CDR3 sequences, with roughly 10% observed a single time. The chain employs TRBV12-3 or TRBV12-4 and TRBJ2-7; D possibly uses TRBD1 or TRBD2 (5 bases each). This sequence originates from a human donor who donated a stem cell graft to a child with acute myeloid leukemia. The sequencing here drew on PBMCs from the stem cell graft donor, taken from the stem cell graft. The CDR3 protein is CASTSGQGYSYEQYF. As DNA, the CDR3 is TGTGCCAGCACCTCGGGGCAGGGTTATTCCTACGAGCAGTACTTC.